This T cell receptor beta chain was found in a study of response to subunit inactivated influenza vaccine. The CDR3 totals 13 residues. Germline trimming cut 5 bases from V and 3 bases from J; bases unmatched to any gene: 4. CDR1 DFQATT and CDR2 SNEGSKA come from the germline V gene (reference sequence). The sample holds many counts of this clonotype. The target antigen is unknown. Whole-study findings and limits: The authors suggested that few new T cells are recruited per seasonal influenza vaccination.

MiXCR, run by TCRdb on the RT-PCR reads, gives a single entry per CDR3 protein. The sample contains approximately 530,000 distinct CDR3 sequences, approximately 7.6% of which appear only once. The sequenced sample was PBMCs from blood, obtained 23 to 25 months after vaccination. This sequence was found in a man aged 45 to 75 who received an inactivated influenza vaccine. V and J are TRBV20-1 and TRBJ1-1, with 9 bases that match TRBD1. CDR3 loop: CSAGQGWDTEAFF. The CDR3 DNA reads as TGCAGTGCTGGACAGGGGTGGGACACTGAAGCTTTCTTT.